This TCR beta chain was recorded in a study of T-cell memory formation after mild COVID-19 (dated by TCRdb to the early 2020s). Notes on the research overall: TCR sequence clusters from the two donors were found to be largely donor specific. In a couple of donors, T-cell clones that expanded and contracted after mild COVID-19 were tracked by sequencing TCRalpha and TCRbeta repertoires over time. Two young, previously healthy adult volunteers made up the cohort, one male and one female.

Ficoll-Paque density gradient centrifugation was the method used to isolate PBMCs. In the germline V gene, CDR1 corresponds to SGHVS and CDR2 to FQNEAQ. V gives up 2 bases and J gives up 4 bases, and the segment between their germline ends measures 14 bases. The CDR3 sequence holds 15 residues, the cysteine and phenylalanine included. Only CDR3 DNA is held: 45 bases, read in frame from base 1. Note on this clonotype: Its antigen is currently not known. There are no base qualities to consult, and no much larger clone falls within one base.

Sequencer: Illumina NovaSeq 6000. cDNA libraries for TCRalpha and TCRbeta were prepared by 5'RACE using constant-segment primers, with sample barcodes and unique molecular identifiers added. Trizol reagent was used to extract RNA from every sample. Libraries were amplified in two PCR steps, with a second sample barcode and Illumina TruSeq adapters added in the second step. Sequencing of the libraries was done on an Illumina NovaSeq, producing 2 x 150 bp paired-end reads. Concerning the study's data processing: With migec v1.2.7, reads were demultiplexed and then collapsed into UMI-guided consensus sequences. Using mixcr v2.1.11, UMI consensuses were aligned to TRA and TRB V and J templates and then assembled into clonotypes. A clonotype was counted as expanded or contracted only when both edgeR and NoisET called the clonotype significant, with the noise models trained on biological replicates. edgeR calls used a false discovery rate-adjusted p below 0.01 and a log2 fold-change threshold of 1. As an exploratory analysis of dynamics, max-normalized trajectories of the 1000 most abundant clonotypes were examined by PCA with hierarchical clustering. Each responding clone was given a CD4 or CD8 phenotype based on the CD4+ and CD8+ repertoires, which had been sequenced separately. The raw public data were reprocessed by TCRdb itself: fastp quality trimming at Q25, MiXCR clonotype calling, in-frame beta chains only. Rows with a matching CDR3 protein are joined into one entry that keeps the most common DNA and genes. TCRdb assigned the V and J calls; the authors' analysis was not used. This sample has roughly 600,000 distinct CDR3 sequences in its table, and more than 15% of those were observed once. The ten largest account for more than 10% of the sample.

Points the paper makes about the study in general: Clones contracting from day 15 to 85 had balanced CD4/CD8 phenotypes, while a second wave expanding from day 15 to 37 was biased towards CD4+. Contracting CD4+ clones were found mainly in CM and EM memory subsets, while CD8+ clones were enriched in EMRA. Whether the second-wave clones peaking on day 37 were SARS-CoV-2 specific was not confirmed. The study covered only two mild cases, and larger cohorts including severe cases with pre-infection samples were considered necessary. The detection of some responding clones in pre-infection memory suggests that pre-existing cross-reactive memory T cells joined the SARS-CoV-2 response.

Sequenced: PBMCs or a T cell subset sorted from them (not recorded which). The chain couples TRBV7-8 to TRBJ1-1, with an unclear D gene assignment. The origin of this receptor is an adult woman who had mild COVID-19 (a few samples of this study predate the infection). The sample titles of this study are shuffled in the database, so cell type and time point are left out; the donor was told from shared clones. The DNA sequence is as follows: TGTGCCAGCAGCTTAAGGTGGGGTGTCGCCACTGAAGCTTTCTTT. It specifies CASSLRWGVATEAFF.